The 5 T cell receptor beta chains listed next were all sequenced from one sample in a study of PD-1 blockade in mismatch repair-deficient tumors. The table came from immunoSEQ multiplex PCR; TCRdb's copy has only in-frame clones and leaves some out. This sample has around 16,000 clones, with approximately 84% found just once. The sequencing here drew on PBMCs, taken 4 weeks after starting pembrolizumab. These receptors were obtained from an adult with mismatch repair-deficient cancer.

The V gene is TRBV7-9, the J gene TRBJ2-1, with D unclear. Germline V gene data show CDR1 as SEHNR and CDR2 as FQNEAQ (reference sequence). The CDR3 sequence is 15 residues long. V was cut by 1 base and J by 5 bases, with 12 bases left in between. CDR3 region: CASSLVRRRDNEQFF. CDR3 DNA sequence: TGTGCCAGCAGCTTAGTTCGGCGGAGAGACAATGAGCAGTTCTTC.

The chain is built from TRBV7-2 and TRBJ1-1; D is perhaps TRBD1 (5 bases). Germline CDR1 SGHTA, CDR2 FQGNSA. The CDR3 sequence is 17 residues long. V lost 3 bases and J lost 5, with 22 bases in between. CDR3 protein: CASSFTPLGGDGTEAFF. The CDR3 bases are TGTGCCAGCAGCTTTACGCCTTTGGGGGGGGATGGGACTGAAGCTTTCTTT.

The rearrangement links TRBV5-5 to TRBJ2-1; maybe TRBD2 (5 bases). This CDR3 is built from 16 residues. Germline V lookup: CDR1 SGHKS, CDR2 YYEKEE (reference sequence). V lost 3 bases, J lost 5 bases, and 18 bases lay in between. This CDR3 is CASSSTPSPTNNEQFF. The CDR3, as DNA: TGTGCCAGCAGCTCCACTCCTAGCCCTACTAACAATGAGCAGTTCTTC.

This chain links TRBV28 with TRBJ1-1; 8 bases are a match to TRBD1. V lost 6 bases and J lost 0; bases outside the gene matches: 9. The length of the CDR3 is 16 residues. CDR1 and CDR2 (germline): MDHEN, SYDVKM. The CDR3 protein is CASRGGQVYMNTEAFF. CDR3 DNA: TGTGCCAGCAGAGGGGGACAGGTCTACATGAACACTGAAGCTTTCTTT.

The chain links TRBV7-3 to TRBJ2-2, with a weak D call TRBD1 (6 bases). CDR3 size: 16 residues. The germline V and J ends were trimmed by 1 base and 4 bases, with 13 bases remaining between them. CDR1 is SGHTA and CDR2 is FQGTGA in the germline V gene. CDR3 loop: CASSLNAGGLTGELFF. CDR3 DNA: TGTGCCAGCAGCTTAAACGCTGGGGGCCTCACCGGGGAGCTGTTTTTT.